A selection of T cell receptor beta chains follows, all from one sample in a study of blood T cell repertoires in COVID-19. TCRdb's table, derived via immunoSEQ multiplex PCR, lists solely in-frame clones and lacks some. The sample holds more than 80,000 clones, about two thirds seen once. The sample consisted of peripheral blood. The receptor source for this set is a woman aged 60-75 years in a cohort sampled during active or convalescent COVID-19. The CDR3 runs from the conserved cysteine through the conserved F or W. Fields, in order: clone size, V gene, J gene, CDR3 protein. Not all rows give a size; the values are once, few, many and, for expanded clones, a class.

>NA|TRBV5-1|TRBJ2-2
CASSAGQGNTGELFF
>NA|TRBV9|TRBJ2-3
CASSALAGGPVVTDTQYF
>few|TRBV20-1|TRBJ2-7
CRAGFSYEQYF
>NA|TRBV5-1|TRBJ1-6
CASSAGRYNSPLHF
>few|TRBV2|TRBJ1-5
CASSVQGLSNQPQHF
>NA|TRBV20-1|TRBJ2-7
CSASDLGEAREQYF
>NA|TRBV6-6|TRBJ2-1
CASSYAGEQFF
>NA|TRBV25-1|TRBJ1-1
CASSEDRPNTEAFF
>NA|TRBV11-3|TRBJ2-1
CASSLRPTRDYSYNEQFF
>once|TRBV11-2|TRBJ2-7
CASSVEQGFEQYF
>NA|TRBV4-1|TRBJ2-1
CASSVPTANNEQFF
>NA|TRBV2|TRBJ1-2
CADRDFGGYTF
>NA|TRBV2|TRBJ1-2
CASSEVRANNGYTF
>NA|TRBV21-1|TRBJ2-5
CASSNGDRDRETQYF
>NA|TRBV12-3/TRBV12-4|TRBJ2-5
CASRRGGQETQYF
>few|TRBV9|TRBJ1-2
CASSAHRQGQGYTF
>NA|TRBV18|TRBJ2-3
CASSSAGFQQDTQYF
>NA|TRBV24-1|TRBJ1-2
CATSDFARGYTF
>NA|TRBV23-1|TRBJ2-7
CASSLARPYEQYF
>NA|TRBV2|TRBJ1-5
CASSGDRGNQPQHF
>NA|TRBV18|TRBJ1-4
CASSPFKDSQNEKLFF
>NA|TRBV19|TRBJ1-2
CASSIGQLNYGYTF
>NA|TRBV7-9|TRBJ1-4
CASSQAETGGEKLFF